Listed here is a single T cell receptor (beta chain). What it binds is not known. The V end lost 6 bases, the J end lost 5 bases, and 11 bases lay between the germline ends. Germline values: CDR1 MNHEY, CDR2 SVGAGI. The CDR3 sequence is 13 residues long. Method: immunoSEQ multiplex PCR; TCRdb's copy keeps in-frame clones and lacks some. The sample has 4,500 to 5,500 clones, 72% seen once. The data belong to a study of CD39 and CD103 CD8 tumor-infiltrating T cells. Findings of the study overall: Blood and uninvolved lymph node rarely held DP TIL clonotypes. DP CD8 TILs appeared more oligoclonal than DN and SP CD8 TILs and blood memory CD8 T cells.

The TCR originated in a human donor with head and neck squamous cell carcinoma. The chain employs TRBV6-5 and TRBJ2-1; D is ambiguous. Specimen: CD8+ T cells sorted from blood. Subset defined: total memory CD8 T cells (CD45RA-CCR7+/-) from blood or uninvolved lymph node. The CDR3, as DNA: TGTGCCAGCAGCCTTACAGAGAACAATGAGCAGTTCTTC. Translating it yields CASSLTENNEQFF.